This T cell receptor beta chain was found in a study of OX40 agonist ivuxolimab in advanced cancers. Overall study context: Every patient in dose escalation had hepatocellular carcinoma, melanoma, renal cell or head and neck cancer.

Points from the study as a whole: Partial responders at 0.1-3.0 mg/kg had among the lowest clonal expansion.

There are 15 residues in the CDR3. V was clipped by 5 bases and J by 6 bases; unmatched bases: 3. Germline V gives CDR1 SGHTA, CDR2 FQGNSA. Assay used: immunoSEQ multiplex PCR; TCRdb lists only in-frame clones, some missing. The table lists 25,000 to 35,000 clones, 81% of them singletons, with approximately 31% in the top ten. A note on this clone: No antigen is known for it.

This sample comprised CD4+ or CD8+ T cells sorted from blood, obtained in a trial of the OX40 agonist ivuxolimab. The receptor comes from an adult with an advanced solid tumor such as melanoma, head and neck, liver or kidney cancer. The chain carries TRBV7-2 and TRBJ2-2, with TRBD2 matching 13 bases. The CDR3 loop reads CASSPGLAGAGELFF. The CDR3 DNA is TGTGCCAGCAGCCCTGGACTAGCGGGAGCCGGGGAGCTGTTTTTT.